This T cell receptor (beta chain) originates from a study of blood T cell repertoires in COVID-19. Overall study context: T cells, B-cell-depleted T cells, or PBMCs supplied cDNA or gDNA.

CDR1 MDHEN and CDR2 SYDVKM come from the germline V gene. Trimming took 5 bases from V and 0 from J, leaving 14 bases between them. The length of the CDR3 is 15 residues. Per the original data handling: The assay estimated nucleated cells by amplifying reference gene primers. TCRdb's table, derived via immunoSEQ multiplex PCR, lists solely in-frame clones and lacks some. V and J calls plus clone size are reproduced from that table; the DNA served to infer D and trimming. This sample has about 430,000 clones, with 70% to 90% found just once. The study recruited people aged about 18 to 95 years across approximately 25 US areas. Up to 2 weeks before entering the study, exposed participants had met a COVID-19 case.

The chain has TRBV28 and TRBJ2-7; D is perhaps TRBD2 (5 bases). This TCR was recovered from a woman between 18 and 29 years old who had been exposed to COVID-19. Sequenced sample: PBMCs or T cells enriched from blood (not recorded which). For the CDR3, the DNA is TGTGCCAGCAGTCCTCGGGGTCGGAGCTCCTACGAGCAGTACTTC. It yields the protein CASSPRGRSSYEQYF.